These 7 T cell receptor beta chains share one sample of origin, sequenced in a study of read filtering for tumor transcriptome and immune sequencing. From approximately 400 ng of RNA, a library with molecular barcoded alpha/delta and beta/gamma adaptors was made. One entry per CDR3 protein, called by TCRdb with MiXCR from the reads. The data contain about 27,000 distinct CDR3 sequences, roughly 14% of them singletons. The specimen sequenced was a population of CD138-negative cells sorted from bone marrow. These receptors originate from a donor over 35 with multiple myeloma.

This clonotype was counted a single time. The junction shows a germline mismatch at one end, possibly a read error. The V and J genes are TRBV18 and TRBJ1-1, with TRBD1 as a possible D gene (6 bases). Germline loops: CDR1 KGHSH, CDR2 LQKENI. This CDR3 has 15 residues. For the CDR3, the DNA is TGTGCCAGCTCACCACCGGGGGCAGCGAACACCGAAGCTCTCTTT. Encoded protein: CASSPPGAANTEALF. The whole variable domain, remainder taken from reference TRBV18 and TRBJ1-1, is NAGVMQNPRHLVRRRGQEARLRCSPMKGHSHVYWYRQLPEEGLKFMVYLQKENIIDESGMPKERFSAEFPKEGPSILRIQQVVRGDSAAYFCASSPPGAANTEALFGQGTRLTVV.

This clonotype was counted many times. The chain joins TRBV20-1 to TRBJ2-1; TRBD2 matches 7 bases. The trim removed 6 bases at V and 5 bases at J, leaving 10 bases unmatched. The CDR3 runs 14 residues. In germline, CDR1 is DFQATT, CDR2 SNEGSKA (reference sequence). The CDR3 loop is CSAQPQRDHNEQFF. CDR3 DNA: TGCAGTGCGCAACCCCAGCGGGACCACAATGAGCAGTTCTTC.

This clonotype was observed many times. The gene calls are TRBV20-1 and TRBJ2-6; D unresolved. Germline V gene sequence: CDR1 DFQATT, CDR2 SNEGSKA (reference sequence). V lost 6 bases and J lost 0, with 12 bases in between. The CDR3 length is 15 residues. The CDR3 region is CSALGQSSGANVLTF. The CDR3 nucleotides are TGCAGTGCCTTAGGCCAGTCCTCTGGGGCCAACGTCCTGACTTTC.

This clonotype was found many times. The chain uses TRBV5-1 and TRBJ2-5; 8 bases fit TRBD1. CDR3 length: 14 amino acids. CDR1 and CDR2 (germline): SGHRS, YFSETQ. Germline trimming cut 6 bases from V and 5 bases from J; bases unmatched to any gene: 9. The CDR3 loop reads CASNDRQGSETQYF. The CDR3 nucleotides are TGCGCCAGCAACGACCGACAGGGGTCGGAGACCCAGTACTTC.

Ten or more counts support this clonotype. The V gene is TRBV24-1, the J gene TRBJ2-2; 7 positions match TRBD1. J gave up 0 bases and V 3 bases, and 12 bases lay outside the gene matches. The CDR3 runs 19 residues. CDR1 and CDR2 (germline): KGHDR, SFDVKD. The CDR3 loop is CATSDLWDRTTPNTGELFF. CDR3 bases: TGTGCCACCAGTGATCTTTGGGACAGAACAACCCCGAACACCGGGGAGCTGTTTTTT.

This clonotype was seen many times. This chain uses TRBV28 with TRBJ2-2; 7 bases match TRBD1. V shed 11 bases and J 4 bases; nucleotides not matched to a gene: 10. Germline-derived CDR1 and CDR2 are MDHEN and SYDVKM. The CDR3 is 14 amino acids. The CDR3 is CAEGRAGGTGELFF. As DNA, the CDR3 is TGTGCCGAGGGAAGGGCAGGGGGCACCGGGGAGCTGTTTTTT.

At least ten counts were recorded for this clonotype. This CDR3 is CASSYSDSNYGYTF. Here the CDR3 DNA reads TGTGCCAGCAGTTACTCCGACAGTAACTATGGCTACACCTTC. V usage is TRBV6-5 and J usage is TRBJ1-2; TRBD1 is a possible D gene (5 bases). V was shortened by 0 bases and J by 1 base, with 6 bases between the two germline ends. CDR1 and CDR2 from the germline V gene are MNHEY and SVGAGI. This CDR3 spans 14 amino acids.